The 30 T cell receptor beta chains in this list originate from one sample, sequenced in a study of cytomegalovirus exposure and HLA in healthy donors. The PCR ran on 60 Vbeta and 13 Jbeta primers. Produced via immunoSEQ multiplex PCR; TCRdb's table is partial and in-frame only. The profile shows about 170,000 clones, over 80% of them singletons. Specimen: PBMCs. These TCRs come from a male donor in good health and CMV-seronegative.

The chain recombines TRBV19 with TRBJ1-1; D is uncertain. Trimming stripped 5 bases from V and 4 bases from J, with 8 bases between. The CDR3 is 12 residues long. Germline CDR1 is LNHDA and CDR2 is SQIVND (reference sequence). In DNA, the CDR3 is TGTGCCAGTAGTCCCGGTAGCACTGAAGCTTTCTTT. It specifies CASSPGSTEAFF.

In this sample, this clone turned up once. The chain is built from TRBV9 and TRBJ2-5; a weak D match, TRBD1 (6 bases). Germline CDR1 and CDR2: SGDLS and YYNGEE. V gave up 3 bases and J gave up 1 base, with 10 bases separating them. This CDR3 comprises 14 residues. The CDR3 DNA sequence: TGTGCCAGCAGCGGGGGGCGGCCCCAAGAGACCCAGTACTTC. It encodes CASSGGRPQETQYF.

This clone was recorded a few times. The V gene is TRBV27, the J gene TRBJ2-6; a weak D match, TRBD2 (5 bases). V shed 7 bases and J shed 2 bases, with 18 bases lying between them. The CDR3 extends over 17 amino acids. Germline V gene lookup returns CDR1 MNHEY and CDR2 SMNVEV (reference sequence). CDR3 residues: CASTWTFLLAGANVLTF. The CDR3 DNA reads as TGTGCCAGCACTTGGACTTTCCTATTAGCTGGGGCCAACGTCCTGACTTTC. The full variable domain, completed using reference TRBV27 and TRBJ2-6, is EAQVTQNPRYLITVTGKKLTVTCSQNMNHEYMSWYRQDPGLGLRQIYYSMNVEVTDKGDVPEGYKVSRKEKRNFPLILESPSPNQTSLYFCASTWTFLLAGANVLTFGAGSRLTVL.

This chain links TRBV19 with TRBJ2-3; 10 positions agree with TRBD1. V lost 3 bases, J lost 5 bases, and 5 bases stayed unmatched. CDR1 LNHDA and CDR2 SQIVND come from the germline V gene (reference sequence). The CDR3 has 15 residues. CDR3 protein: CASSIRDRGGDTQYF. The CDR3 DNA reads TGTGCCAGTAGTATTAGGGACAGGGGAGGAGATACGCAGTATTTT.

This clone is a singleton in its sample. The CDR3 sequence: CAWSSPGHRRNQPQHF. The CDR3 DNA is TGTGCCTGGAGTTCCCCGGGACATAGGCGCAATCAGCCCCAGCATTTT. The chain carries TRBV30 and TRBJ1-5, with D possibly matching TRBD1 (6 bases). Looked up from germline, CDR1 is GTSNPN and CDR2 is SVGIG (reference sequence). CDR3 size: 16 residues. V was trimmed by 2 bases and J by 2 bases, leaving 16 bases between them.

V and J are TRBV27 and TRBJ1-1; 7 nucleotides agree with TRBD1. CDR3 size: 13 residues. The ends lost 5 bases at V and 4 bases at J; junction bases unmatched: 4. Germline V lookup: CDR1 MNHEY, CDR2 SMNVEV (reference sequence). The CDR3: CASSPGGVTEAFF. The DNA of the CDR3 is TGTGCCAGCAGTCCAGGGGGTGTCACTGAAGCTTTCTTT.

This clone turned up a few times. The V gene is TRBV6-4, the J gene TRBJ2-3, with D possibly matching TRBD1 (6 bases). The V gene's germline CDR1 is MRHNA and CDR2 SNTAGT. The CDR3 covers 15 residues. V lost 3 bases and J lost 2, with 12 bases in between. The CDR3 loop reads CASSESRGHTDTQYF. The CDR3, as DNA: TGTGCCAGCAGTGAAAGCAGGGGCCACACAGATACGCAGTATTTT.

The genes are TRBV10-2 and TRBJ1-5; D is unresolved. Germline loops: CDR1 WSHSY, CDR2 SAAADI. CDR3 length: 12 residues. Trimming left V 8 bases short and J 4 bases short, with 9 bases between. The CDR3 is CASGFGNQPQHF. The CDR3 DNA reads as TGCGCCAGCGGGTTCGGGAATCAGCCCCAGCATTTT.

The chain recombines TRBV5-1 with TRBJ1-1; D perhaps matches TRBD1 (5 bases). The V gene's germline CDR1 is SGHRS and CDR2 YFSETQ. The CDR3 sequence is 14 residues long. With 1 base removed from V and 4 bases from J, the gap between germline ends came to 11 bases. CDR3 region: CASSLPGDGTEAFF. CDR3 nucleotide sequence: TGCGCCAGCAGCTTGCCGGGGGACGGCACTGAAGCTTTCTTT. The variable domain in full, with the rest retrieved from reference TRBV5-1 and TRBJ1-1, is KAGVTQTPRYLIKTRGQQVTLSCSPISGHRSVSWYQQTPGQGLQFLFEYFSETQRNKGNFPGRFSGRQFSNSRSEMNVSTLELGDSALYLCASSLPGDGTEAFFGQGTRLTVV.

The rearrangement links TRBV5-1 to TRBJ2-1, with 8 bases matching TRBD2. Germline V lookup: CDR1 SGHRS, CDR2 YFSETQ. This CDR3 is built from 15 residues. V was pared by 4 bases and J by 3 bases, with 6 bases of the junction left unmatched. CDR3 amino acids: CASSPRSGGYNEQFF. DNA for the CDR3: TGCGCCAGCAGCCCCCGAAGCGGGGGCTACAATGAGCAGTTCTTC.

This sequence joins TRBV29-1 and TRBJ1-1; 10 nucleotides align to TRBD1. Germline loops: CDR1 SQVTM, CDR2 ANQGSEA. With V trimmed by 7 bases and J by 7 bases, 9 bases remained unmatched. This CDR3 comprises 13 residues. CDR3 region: CSAAGTGAVEAFF. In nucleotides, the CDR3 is TGCAGCGCAGCCGGGACAGGGGCGGTTGAAGCTTTCTTT.

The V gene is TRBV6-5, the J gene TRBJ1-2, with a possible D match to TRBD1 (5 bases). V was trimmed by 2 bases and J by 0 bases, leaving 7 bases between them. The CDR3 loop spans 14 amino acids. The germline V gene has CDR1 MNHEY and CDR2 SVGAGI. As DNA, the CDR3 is TGTGCCAGCAGTTACGACAGAACTAACTATGGCTACACCTTC. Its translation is CASSYDRTNYGYTF.

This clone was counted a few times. The CDR3 nucleotides read TGCGCCAGCAGCCCAAACATACAGGGGGCTGGGAATTCACCCCTCCACTTT. It yields the protein CASSPNIQGAGNSPLHF. The rearrangement uses TRBV5-1 and TRBJ1-6, with TRBD1 identical over 9 bases. Germline trimming cut 4 bases from V and 7 bases from J; bases unmatched to any gene: 12. Germline V gene lookup returns CDR1 SGHRS and CDR2 YFSETQ. CDR3 length: 17 residues.

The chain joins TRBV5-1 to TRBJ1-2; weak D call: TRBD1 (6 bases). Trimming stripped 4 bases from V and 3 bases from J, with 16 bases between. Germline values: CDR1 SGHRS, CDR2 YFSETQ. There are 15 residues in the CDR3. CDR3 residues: CASSPGTRQDYGYTF. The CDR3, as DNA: TGCGCCAGCAGCCCCGGGACACGACAGGACTATGGCTACACCTTC.

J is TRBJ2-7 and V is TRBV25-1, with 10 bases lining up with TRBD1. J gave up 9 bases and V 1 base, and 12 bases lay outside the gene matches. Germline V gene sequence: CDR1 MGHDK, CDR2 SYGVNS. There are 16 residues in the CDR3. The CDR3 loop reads CASSESGDRGQGVQYF. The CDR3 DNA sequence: TGTGCCAGCAGTGAATCTGGGGACAGGGGTCAAGGCGTGCAGTACTTC.

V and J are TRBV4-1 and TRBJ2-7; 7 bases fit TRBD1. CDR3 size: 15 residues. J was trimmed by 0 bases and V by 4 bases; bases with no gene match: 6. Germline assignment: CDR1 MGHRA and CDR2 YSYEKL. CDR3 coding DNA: TGCGCCAGCAGCCTCGCACAGGGGAGCTCCTACGAGCAGTACTTC. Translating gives CASSLAQGSSYEQYF.

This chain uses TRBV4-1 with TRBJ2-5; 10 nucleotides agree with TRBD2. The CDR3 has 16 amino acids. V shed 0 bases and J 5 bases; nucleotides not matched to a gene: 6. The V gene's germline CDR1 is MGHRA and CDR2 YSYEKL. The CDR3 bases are TGCGCCAGCAGCCAAGATAAGCGGGGGGGCAGGGAGACCCAGTACTTC. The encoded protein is CASSQDKRGGRETQYF.

The CDR3: CASSPTVTNEKLFF. The DNA for the CDR3 is TGCGCCAGCAGCCCGACAGTAACTAATGAAAAACTGTTTTTT. The chain joins TRBV5-1 to TRBJ1-4; TRBD1 is a possible D gene (5 bases). Germline V gene data show CDR1 as SGHRS and CDR2 as YFSETQ. The CDR3 is 14 residues long. Between the trimmed V and J ends, which lost 4 bases and 1 base, there was a span of 8 bases.

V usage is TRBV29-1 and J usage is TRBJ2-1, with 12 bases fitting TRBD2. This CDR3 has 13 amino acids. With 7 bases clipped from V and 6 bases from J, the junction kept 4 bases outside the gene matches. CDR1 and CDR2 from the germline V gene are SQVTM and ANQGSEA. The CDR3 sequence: CSGRTSGVNEQFF. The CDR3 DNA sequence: TGCAGCGGTAGGACTAGCGGGGTCAATGAGCAGTTCTTC.

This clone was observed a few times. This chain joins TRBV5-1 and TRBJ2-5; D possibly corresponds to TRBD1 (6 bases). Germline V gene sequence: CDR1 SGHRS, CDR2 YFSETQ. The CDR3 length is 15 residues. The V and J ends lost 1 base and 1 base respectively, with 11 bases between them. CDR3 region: CASSLPAGAQETQYF. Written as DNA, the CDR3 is TGCGCCAGCAGCTTGCCCGCAGGGGCCCAAGAGACCCAGTACTTC.

The CDR3 nucleotides are TGTGCCACCAGCAGAGATCGGGTCGGAGGCGATACGCAGTATTTT. This codes for CATSRDRVGGDTQYF. This chain links TRBV15 with TRBJ2-3; D may be TRBD2 (5 bases). This CDR3 comprises 15 residues. V lost 0 bases to trimming and J lost 6 bases, with 13 bases between them. Germline CDR1 and CDR2: LNHNV and YYDKDF (reference sequence).

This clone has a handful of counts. The CDR3 nucleotides are TGTGCCAGCAGTCCCGGGGAGGGCACCGGGGAGCTGTTTTTT. This codes for CASSPGEGTGELFF. The chain is built from TRBV6-4 and TRBJ2-2, with 7 bases fitting TRBD2. The CDR3 totals 14 residues. V shed 5 bases and J 4 bases; nucleotides not matched to a gene: 4. Germline-derived CDR1 and CDR2 are MRHNA and SNTAGT.

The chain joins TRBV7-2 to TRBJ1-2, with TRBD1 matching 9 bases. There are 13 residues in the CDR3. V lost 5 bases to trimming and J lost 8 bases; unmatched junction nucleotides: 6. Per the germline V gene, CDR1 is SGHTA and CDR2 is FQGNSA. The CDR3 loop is CASSKTGGKGYTF. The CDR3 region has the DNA TGTGCCAGCAGCAAGACAGGGGGTAAGGGCTACACCTTC.

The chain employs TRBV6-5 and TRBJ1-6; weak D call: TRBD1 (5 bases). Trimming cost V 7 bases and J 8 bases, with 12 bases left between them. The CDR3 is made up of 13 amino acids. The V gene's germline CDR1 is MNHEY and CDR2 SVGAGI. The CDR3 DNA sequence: TGTGCCAGCACCAGGGAGGTCGATTCACCCCTCCACTTT. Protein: CASTREVDSPLHF.

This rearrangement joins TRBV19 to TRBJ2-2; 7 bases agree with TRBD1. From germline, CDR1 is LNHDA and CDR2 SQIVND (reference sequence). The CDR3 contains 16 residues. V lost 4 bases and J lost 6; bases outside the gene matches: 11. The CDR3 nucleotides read TGTGCCAGTAGTAACAGGGGATCTCTCATTGCCGGGGAGCTGTTTTTT. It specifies CASSNRGSLIAGELFF.

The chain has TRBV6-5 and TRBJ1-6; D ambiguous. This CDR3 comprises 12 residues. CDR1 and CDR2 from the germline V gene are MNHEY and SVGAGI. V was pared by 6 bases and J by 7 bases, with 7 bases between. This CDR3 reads CASRAFNSPLHF. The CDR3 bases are TGTGCCAGCAGGGCCTTCAATTCACCCCTCCACTTT.

This CDR3 is CASSPRGTEAFF. For the CDR3, the DNA is TGTGCCAGCAGCCCCAGGGGCACTGAAGCTTTCTTT. This sequence joins TRBV5-4 and TRBJ1-1; tentatively, D is TRBD1 (6 bases). Deletions cut 4 bases from V and 4 bases from J, with 8 bases between. The CDR3 runs 12 residues. Germline lookup yields CDR1 SGHNT and CDR2 YYREEE (reference sequence).

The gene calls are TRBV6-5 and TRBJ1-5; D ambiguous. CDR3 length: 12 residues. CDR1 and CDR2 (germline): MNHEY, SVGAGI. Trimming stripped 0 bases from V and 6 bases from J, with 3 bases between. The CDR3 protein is CASSYSSQPQHF. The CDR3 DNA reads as TGTGCCAGCAGTTACTCGAGTCAGCCCCAGCATTTT.

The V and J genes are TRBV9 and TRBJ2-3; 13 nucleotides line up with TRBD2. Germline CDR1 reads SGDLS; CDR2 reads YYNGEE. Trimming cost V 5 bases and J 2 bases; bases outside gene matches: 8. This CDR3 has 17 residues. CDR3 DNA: TGTGCCAGCAGGGGGGGACTAGCGGGGCCAACCACAGATACGCAGTATTTT. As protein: CASRGGLAGPTTDTQYF.

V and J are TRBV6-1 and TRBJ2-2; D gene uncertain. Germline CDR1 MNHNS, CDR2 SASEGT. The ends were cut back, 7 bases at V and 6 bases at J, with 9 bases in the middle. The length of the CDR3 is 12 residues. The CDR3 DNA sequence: TGTGCCAGCACGGTTGGGCCCGGGGAGCTGTTTTTT. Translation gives CASTVGPGELFF.